The clone carrying this T cell receptor (beta chain) has more than one count but fewer than ten. Its matching antigen is unknown. This entry belongs to a study of cytomegalovirus exposure and HLA in healthy donors. The PCR made use of 60 Vbeta and 13 Jbeta primers. Sequencing was performed with immunoSEQ multiplex PCR; in TCRdb, only in-frame clones are kept and a portion is missing. The profile covers 100,000 to 150,000 clones, with approximately 80% appearing a single time and 3.5% to 5% taken by the ten largest. CDR1 and CDR2 from the germline V gene are SGHVS and FNYEAQ. Losses at the gene ends were 1 base for V and 2 bases for J; bases not matched to a gene: 9. The CDR3 loop spans 18 amino acids. Study results and caveats: No immune exposure information besides CMV serostatus was available. Based on reports, TCR beta sequences accurately predicted HLA-A and HLA-B alleles for most subjects.

V gene TRBV7-6 combines with J gene TRBJ2-2; 8 nucleotides line up with TRBD2. This TCR was recovered from a male donor in good health and CMV-seropositive. The sample consisted of PBMCs. The chain's CDR3 is CASSLGAGGSVNTGELFF. CDR3 DNA: TGTGCCAGCAGCTTAGGTGCGGGGGGCAGCGTCAACACCGGGGAGCTGTTTTTT.